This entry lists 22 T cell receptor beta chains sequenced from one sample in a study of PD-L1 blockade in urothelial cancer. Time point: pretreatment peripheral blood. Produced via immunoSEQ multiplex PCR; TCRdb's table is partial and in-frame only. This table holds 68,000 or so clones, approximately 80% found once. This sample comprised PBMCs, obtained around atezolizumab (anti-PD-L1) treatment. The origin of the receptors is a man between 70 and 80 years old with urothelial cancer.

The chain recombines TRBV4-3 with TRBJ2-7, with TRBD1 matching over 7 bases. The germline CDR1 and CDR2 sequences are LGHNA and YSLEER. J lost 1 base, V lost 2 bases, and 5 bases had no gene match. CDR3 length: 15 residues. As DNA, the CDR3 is TGCGCCAGCAGCCAATCTCGACAGGGTTCCTACGAGCAGTACTTC. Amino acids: CASSQSRQGSYEQYF.

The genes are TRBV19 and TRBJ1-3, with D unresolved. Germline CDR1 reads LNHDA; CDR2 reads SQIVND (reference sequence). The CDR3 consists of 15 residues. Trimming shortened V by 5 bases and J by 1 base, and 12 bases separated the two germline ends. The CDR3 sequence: CASSLTVSSGNTIYF. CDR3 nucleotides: TGTGCCAGTAGTTTAACTGTATCTTCTGGAAACACCATATATTTT.

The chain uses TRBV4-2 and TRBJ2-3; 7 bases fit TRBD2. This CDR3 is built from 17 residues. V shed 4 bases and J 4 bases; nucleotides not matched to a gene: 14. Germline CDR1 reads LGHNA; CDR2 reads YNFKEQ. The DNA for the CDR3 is TGTGCCAGCAGCCTCCTCGGGGCGGGAGAGAACGCAGATACGCAGTATTTT. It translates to CASSLLGAGENADTQYF.

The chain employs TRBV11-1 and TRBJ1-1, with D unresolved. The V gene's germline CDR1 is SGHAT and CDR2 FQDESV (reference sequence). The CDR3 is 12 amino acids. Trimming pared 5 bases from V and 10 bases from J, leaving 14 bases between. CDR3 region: CASSPDFLAAFF. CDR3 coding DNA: TGTGCCAGCAGCCCGGACTTCTTGGCAGCTTTCTTT.

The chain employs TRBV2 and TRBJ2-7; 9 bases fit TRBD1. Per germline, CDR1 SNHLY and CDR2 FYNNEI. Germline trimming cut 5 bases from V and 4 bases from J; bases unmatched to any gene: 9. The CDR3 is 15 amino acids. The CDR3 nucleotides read TGTGCCAGCAGTCCCGGGACAGGGTTTACGTACGAGCAGTACTTC. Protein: CASSPGTGFTYEQYF. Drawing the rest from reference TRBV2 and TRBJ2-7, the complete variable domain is EPEVTQTPSHQVTQMGQEVILRCVPISNHLYFYWYRQILGQKVEFLVSFYNNEISEKSEIFDDQFSVERPDGSNFTLKIRSTKLEDSAMYFCASSPGTGFTYEQYFGPGTRLTVT.

The CDR3 loop reads CASSYPTGGSTDTQYF. The CDR3 DNA follows: TGTGCCAGCAGCTACCCGACAGGGGGAAGCACAGATACGCAGTATTTT. The rearrangement joins TRBV7-9 to TRBJ2-3; 9 bases agree with TRBD1. Germline CDR1 SEHNR, CDR2 FQNEAQ (reference sequence). The CDR3 covers 16 residues. Trimming removed 4 bases from V and 0 bases from J; junction bases left unmatched: 5.

CDR3: CAISDGQNYGYTF. The CDR3 DNA reads TGTGCCATCAGTGATGGACAGAACTATGGCTACACCTTC. The V call is TRBV10-3, the J call TRBJ1-2, with a possible D match to TRBD1 (6 bases). Trimming removed 3 bases at V and 2 bases at J, with 7 bases between. CDR3 length: 13 residues. CDR1 ENHRY and CDR2 SYGVKD come from the germline V gene.

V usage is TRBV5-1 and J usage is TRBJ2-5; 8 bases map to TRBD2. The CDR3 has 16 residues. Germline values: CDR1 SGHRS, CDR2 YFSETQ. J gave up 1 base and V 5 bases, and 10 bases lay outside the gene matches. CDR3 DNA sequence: TGCGCCAGCAGACCACAAGCGGGGGTCACCCAAGAGACCCAGTACTTC. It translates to CASRPQAGVTQETQYF.

This CDR3 is CASSLGGEGVYGYTF. CDR3 DNA sequence: TGCGCCAGCAGCTTGGGGGGGGAAGGAGTCTATGGCTACACCTTC. The gene calls are TRBV5-1 and TRBJ1-2, with D possibly TRBD1 on 5 matching bases. V was cut by 0 bases and J by 4 bases, with 13 bases left in between. The CDR3 extends over 15 amino acids. Looked up from germline, CDR1 is SGHRS and CDR2 is YFSETQ.

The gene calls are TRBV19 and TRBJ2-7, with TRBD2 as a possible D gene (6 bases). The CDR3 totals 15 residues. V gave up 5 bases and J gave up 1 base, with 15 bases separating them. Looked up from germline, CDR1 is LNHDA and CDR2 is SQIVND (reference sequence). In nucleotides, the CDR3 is TGTGCCAGTAGTCCCTCGGGGGAACCGTCCTACGAGCAGTACTTC. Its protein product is CASSPSGEPSYEQYF.

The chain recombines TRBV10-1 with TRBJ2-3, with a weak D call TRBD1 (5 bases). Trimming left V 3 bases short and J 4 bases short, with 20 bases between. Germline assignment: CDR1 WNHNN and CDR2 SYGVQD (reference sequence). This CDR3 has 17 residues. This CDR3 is CASSDSRLGRASDTQYF. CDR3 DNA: TGCGCCAGCAGTGACTCTAGGCTGGGCAGGGCTTCAGATACGCAGTATTTT.

The CDR3: CASSYPGLQETQYF. The CDR3 region has the DNA TGTGCCAGCAGTTACCCGGGACTACAAGAGACCCAGTACTTC. The rearrangement links TRBV6-6 to TRBJ2-5, with 7 bases lining up with TRBD2. V lost 2 bases to trimming and J lost 2 bases; unmatched junction nucleotides: 2. This CDR3 spans 14 amino acids. CDR1 is MNHNY, CDR2 SVGAGI, per germline (reference sequence).

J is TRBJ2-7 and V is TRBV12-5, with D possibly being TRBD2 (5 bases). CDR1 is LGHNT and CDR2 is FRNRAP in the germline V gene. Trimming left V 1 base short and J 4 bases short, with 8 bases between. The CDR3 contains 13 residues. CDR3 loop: CASGLGRAYEQYF. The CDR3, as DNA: TGTGCTAGTGGTTTGGGGCGGGCGTACGAGCAGTACTTC.

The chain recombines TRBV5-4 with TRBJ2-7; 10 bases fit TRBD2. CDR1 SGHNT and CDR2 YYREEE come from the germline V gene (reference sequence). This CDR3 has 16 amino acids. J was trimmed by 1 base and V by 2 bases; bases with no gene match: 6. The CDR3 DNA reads TGTGCCAGCAGCTTAATGAGAGCGGGGGGGTCCTACGAGCAGTACTTC. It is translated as CASSLMRAGGSYEQYF.

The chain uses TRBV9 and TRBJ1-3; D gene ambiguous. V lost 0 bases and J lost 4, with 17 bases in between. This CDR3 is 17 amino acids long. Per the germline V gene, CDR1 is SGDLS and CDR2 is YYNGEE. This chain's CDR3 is CASSVDAAGTAGNTIYF. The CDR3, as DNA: TGTGCCAGCAGCGTAGACGCAGCAGGCACCGCGGGAAACACCATATATTTT.

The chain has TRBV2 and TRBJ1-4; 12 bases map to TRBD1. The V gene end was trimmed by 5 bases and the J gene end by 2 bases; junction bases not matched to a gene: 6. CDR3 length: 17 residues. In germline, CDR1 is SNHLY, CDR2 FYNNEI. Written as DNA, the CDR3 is TGTGCCAGCAGTTTCCCCGGGACAGGGGGCACTAATGAAAAACTGTTTTTT. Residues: CASSFPGTGGTNEKLFF.

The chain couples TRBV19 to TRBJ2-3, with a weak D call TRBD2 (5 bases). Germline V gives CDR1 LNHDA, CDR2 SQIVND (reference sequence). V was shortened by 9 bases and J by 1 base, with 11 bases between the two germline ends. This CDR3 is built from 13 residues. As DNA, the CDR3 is TGTGCCAGCTATGGACTGGGCACAGATACGCAGTATTTT. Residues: CASYGLGTDTQYF. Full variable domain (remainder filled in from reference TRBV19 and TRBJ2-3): DGGITQSPKYLFRKEGQNVTLSCEQNLNHDAMYWYRQDPGQGLRLIYYSQIVNDFQKGDIAEGYSVSREKKESFPLTVTSAQKNPTAFYLCASYGLGTDTQYFGPGTRLTVL.

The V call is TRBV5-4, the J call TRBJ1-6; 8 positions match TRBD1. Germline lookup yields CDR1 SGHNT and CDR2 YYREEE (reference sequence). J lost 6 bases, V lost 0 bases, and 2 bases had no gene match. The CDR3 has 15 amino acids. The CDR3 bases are TGTGCCAGCAGCTTGGGGGGACAGGCTAATTCACCCCTCCACTTT. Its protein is CASSLGGQANSPLHF.

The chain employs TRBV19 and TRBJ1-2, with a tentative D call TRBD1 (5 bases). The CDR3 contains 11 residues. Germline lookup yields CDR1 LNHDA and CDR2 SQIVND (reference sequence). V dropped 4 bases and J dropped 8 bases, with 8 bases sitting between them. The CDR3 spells CASSTNRGYTF. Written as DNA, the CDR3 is TGTGCCAGTAGTACTAACAGGGGCTACACCTTC.

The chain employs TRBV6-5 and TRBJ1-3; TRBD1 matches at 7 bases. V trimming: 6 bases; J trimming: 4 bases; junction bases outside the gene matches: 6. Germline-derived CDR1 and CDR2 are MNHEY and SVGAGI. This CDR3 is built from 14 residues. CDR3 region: CASRPGQVGNTIYF. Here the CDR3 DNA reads TGTGCCAGCAGGCCCGGACAGGTAGGAAACACCATATATTTT.

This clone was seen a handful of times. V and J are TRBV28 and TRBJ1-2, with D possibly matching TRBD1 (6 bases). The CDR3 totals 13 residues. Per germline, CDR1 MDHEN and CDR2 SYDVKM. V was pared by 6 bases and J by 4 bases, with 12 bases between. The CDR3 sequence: CASSTTGPYGYTF. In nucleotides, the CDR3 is TGTGCCAGCAGCACTACAGGGCCCTATGGCTACACCTTC.

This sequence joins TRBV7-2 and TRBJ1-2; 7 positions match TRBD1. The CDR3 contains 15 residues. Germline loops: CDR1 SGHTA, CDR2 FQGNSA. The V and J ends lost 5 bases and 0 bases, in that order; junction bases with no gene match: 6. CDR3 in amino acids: CASSPTTGANYGYTF. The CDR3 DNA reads TGTGCCAGCAGCCCAACTACAGGGGCTAACTATGGCTACACCTTC.